One and the same sample provided the 11 T cell receptor beta chains below, sequenced in a study of blood T cell repertoires in COVID-19. Some clones are missing from TCRdb's copy, which holds only in-frame ones; the method was immunoSEQ multiplex PCR. The sample contains 100,000 to 150,000 clones, less than 75% of which appear only once. Sequencing input: peripheral blood. These receptors all come from a human donor with acute or convalescent COVID-19. The donor label of this sample is uncertain.

In this sample, this clone turned up many times. The gene calls are TRBV5-1 and TRBJ1-2; 7 positions agree with TRBD1. Per the germline V gene, CDR1 is SGHRS and CDR2 is YFSETQ. With 2 bases clipped from V and 6 bases from J, the junction kept 4 bases outside the gene matches. The CDR3 runs 13 residues. DNA of the CDR3: TGCGCCAGCAGCTTCGGGACAGATAATGGCTACACCTTC. Its protein is CASSFGTDNGYTF.

The CDR3 sequence: CASSSTGGGNTEAFF. For the CDR3, the DNA is TGTGCCAGCAGTTCCACAGGGGGCGGGAACACTGAAGCTTTCTTT. The gene calls are TRBV28 and TRBJ1-1; 9 bases are shared with TRBD1. The CDR3 consists of 15 residues. Germline-derived CDR1 and CDR2 are MDHEN and SYDVKM. V shed 4 bases, J shed 1 base, and the junction held 4 bases outside the gene matches.

This clone was seen just once. The chain recombines TRBV11-2 with TRBJ1-4; 9 bases fit TRBD1. The CDR3 spans 15 residues. CDR1 is SGHAT, CDR2 FQNNGV, per germline. After removal of 5 bases from V and 7 bases from J, the junction contained 8 bases not matched to a gene. CDR3 DNA: TGTGCCAGCAGCCGGAGGACAGGGGCCGGTGAAAAACTGTTTTTT. Translated, it gives CASSRRTGAGEKLFF. The full variable domain, its missing parts supplied by reference TRBV11-2 and TRBJ1-4, is EAGVAQSPRYKIIEKRQSVAFWCNPISGHATLYWYQQILGQGPKLLIQFQNNGVVDDSQLPKDRFSAERLKGVDSTLKIQPAKLEDSAVYLCASSRRTGAGEKLFFGSGTQLSVL.

This clone was seen a single time. The chain couples TRBV5-1 to TRBJ1-4, with D perhaps matching TRBD1 (5 bases). CDR3 size: 15 residues. V was trimmed by 2 bases and J by 5 bases, leaving 13 bases between them. CDR1 SGHRS and CDR2 YFSETQ come from the germline V gene. The CDR3 sequence: CASSLGVNQNEKLFF. The CDR3 bases are TGCGCCAGCAGCTTAGGGGTGAATCAAAATGAAAAACTGTTTTTT. Full variable domain (remainder filled in from reference TRBV5-1 and TRBJ1-4): KAGVTQTPRYLIKTRGQQVTLSCSPISGHRSVSWYQQTPGQGLQFLFEYFSETQRNKGNFPGRFSGRQFSNSRSEMNVSTLELGDSALYLCASSLGVNQNEKLFFGSGTQLSVL.

The V call is TRBV4-1, the J call TRBJ2-1; D is unclear. The CDR3 has 17 residues. Germline CDR1 is MGHRA and CDR2 is YSYEKL. V was pared by 0 bases and J by 4 bases, with 16 bases between. CDR3 sequence (DNA): TGCGCCAGCAGCCAAGATTTAGCCTCCATTTTATACAATGAGCAGTTCTTC. Amino acid sequence: CASSQDLASILYNEQFF.

The V call is TRBV7-2, the J call TRBJ1-5; D is ambiguous. Trimming left V 5 bases short and J 4 bases short, with 12 bases between. Germline CDR1 is SGHTA and CDR2 is FQGNSA. This CDR3 comprises 14 residues. The CDR3 sequence: CASSLAPGNQPQHF. CDR3 DNA sequence: TGTGCCAGCAGCCTCGCGCCAGGTAATCAGCCCCAGCATTTT.

This clone was recorded at least ten times. The rearrangement joins TRBV9 to TRBJ2-3, with a tentative D call TRBD2 (5 bases). Germline-derived CDR1 and CDR2 are SGDLS and YYNGEE. CDR3 length: 16 amino acids. Trimming pared 0 bases from V and 0 bases from J, leaving 11 bases between. CDR3 protein: CASSVGASFSTDTQYF. The DNA of the CDR3 is TGTGCCAGCAGCGTAGGTGCTAGCTTCAGCACAGATACGCAGTATTTT. The full variable domain, completed using reference TRBV9 and TRBJ2-3, is DSGVTQTPKHLITATGQRVTLRCSPRSGDLSVYWYQQSLDQGLQFLIQYYNGEERAKGNILERFSAQQFPDLHSELNLSSLELGDSALYFCASSVGASFSTDTQYFGPGTRLTVL.

The genes are TRBV28 and TRBJ1-2; D might be TRBD1 (5 bases). The ends were cut back, 5 bases at V and 2 bases at J, with 9 bases in the middle. Germline CDR1 MDHEN, CDR2 SYDVKM. There are 13 residues in the CDR3. The CDR3 DNA reads as TGTGCCAGCAGTCGAGCAGGGAACTATGGCTACACCTTC. This encodes CASSRAGNYGYTF.

The chain joins TRBV4-1 to TRBJ2-6; 8 nucleotides agree with TRBD1. With V trimmed by 0 bases and J by 2 bases, 6 bases remained unmatched. This CDR3 region has 18 residues. The germline V gene encodes CDR1 MGHRA and CDR2 YSYEKL. CDR3 in DNA: TGCGCCAGCAGCCAAGATGAGACAGGGGTTCCTGGGGCCAACGTCCTGACTTTC. It yields the protein CASSQDETGVPGANVLTF.

This clone was seen only a few times. V is TRBV18 and J is TRBJ1-3; TRBD1 matches at 7 bases. This CDR3 has 14 amino acids. Germline values: CDR1 KGHSH, CDR2 LQKENI. The J segment lost 3 bases and the V segment lost 6 bases, leaving 5 bases of the junction unmatched. Here the CDR3 reads CASSPRDSGNTIYF. Here the CDR3 DNA reads TGTGCCAGCTCGCCGCGGGACAGTGGAAACACCATATATTTT.

This chain connects TRBV9 to TRBJ1-1, with a weak D call TRBD1 (5 bases). The CDR3 extends over 14 amino acids. The germline V gene encodes CDR1 SGDLS and CDR2 YYNGEE. Trimming removed 2 bases from V and 5 bases from J, with 13 bases in between. The CDR3 DNA is TGTGCCAGCAGCGTTTGGACGGAGGGGACTGAAGCTTTCTTT. Protein sequence: CASSVWTEGTEAFF.